This T cell receptor (beta chain) was sequenced in a study of blood T cells in healthy people across ages. As for the study in general: Using template switching, researchers captured about one barcoded beta molecule for each two T cells. Study findings and constraints: Comparison with aged donors showed that long-lived donors had more naive CD4+ cells and higher diversity.

Sample-barcoded 5' priming and a J-beta primer mix drove a second PCR of 7 to 11 cycles. Each CDR3 protein is one row after TCRdb ran MiXCR on the 5' RACE reads. The sample carries 1,500,000 or so distinct CDR3 sequences, under 55% recorded once. Germline V gives CDR1 DFQATT, CDR2 SNEGSKA (reference sequence). There are 13 residues in the CDR3. Trimming removed 6 bases from V and 5 bases from J; junction bases left unmatched: 4. About this clonotype: Its antigen is currently unknown.

This clonotype was sampled from a woman under 30 in good health. J is TRBJ1-4 and V is TRBV20-1; 9 bases are a match to TRBD1. Sequenced input: blood. In nucleotides, the CDR3 is TGCAGTGCCAGACAGGGGGGGAATGAAAAACTGTTTTTT. Its translation is CSARQGGNEKLFF.